The 11 T cell receptor beta chains reported below all come from one sample, sequenced in a study of T cell changes during pregnancy in multiple sclerosis. Assay: immunoSEQ multiplex PCR; the TCRdb copy retains only in-frame clones and omits some. The profile shows approximately 48,000 clones, roughly nine tenths of them singletons. The input for sequencing was CD4+ T cells from peripheral blood mononuclear cells, taken after pregnancy. These receptor sequences come from a female donor with multiple sclerosis, enrolled in a pregnancy study.

This rearrangement joins TRBV11-2 to TRBJ2-2; D gene unclear. V lost 5 bases, J lost 3 bases, and 19 bases lay in between. The CDR3 is 17 amino acids. Per germline, CDR1 SGHAT and CDR2 FQNNGV. The CDR3 protein is CASSSNGFLPHTGELFF. The CDR3 bases are TGTGCCAGCAGCAGTAACGGGTTTTTACCTCACACCGGGGAGCTGTTTTTT.

The rearrangement uses TRBV9 and TRBJ2-1, with D tentatively TRBD1 (6 bases). CDR1 is SGDLS, CDR2 YYNGEE, per germline. The CDR3 spans 15 residues. V dropped 4 bases and J dropped 3 bases, with 14 bases sitting between them. CDR3 sequence reads: CASSYTGKGYNEQFF. The CDR3 DNA is TGTGCCAGCAGCTATACAGGGAAGGGCTACAATGAGCAGTTCTTC.

The chain links TRBV7-9 to TRBJ1-5, with 8 bases lining up with TRBD1. The CDR3 is 19 residues long. V was pared by 1 base and J by 5 bases, with 16 bases of the junction left unmatched. CDR1 is SEHNR, CDR2 FQNEAQ, per germline (reference sequence). This CDR3 reads CASSLGRQGSGGIHQPQHF. Written as DNA, the CDR3 is TGTGCCAGCAGCTTAGGACGACAGGGGTCCGGTGGGATTCATCAGCCCCAGCATTTT.

V usage is TRBV18 and J usage is TRBJ2-7; no clear D. V was clipped by 1 base and J by 4 bases, with 5 bases between them. In germline, CDR1 is KGHSH, CDR2 LQKENI. This CDR3 has 12 residues. This CDR3 is CASSPQEYEQYF. CDR3 bases: TGTGCCAGCTCACCACAGGAGTACGAGCAGTACTTC.

This CDR3 is CASSLEAAGTDTQYF. CDR3 nucleotide sequence: TGCGCCAGCAGCTTGGAGGCGGCGGGTACAGATACGCAGTATTTT. The chain has TRBV5-1 and TRBJ2-3; possibly TRBD2 for D (5 bases). The germline CDR1 and CDR2 sequences are SGHRS and YFSETQ. V gave up 0 bases and J gave up 3 bases, with 11 bases separating them. The CDR3 totals 15 residues.

V is TRBV5-1 and J is TRBJ2-3, with a weak D call TRBD1 (5 bases). The germline V and J ends were trimmed by 4 bases and 0 bases, with 12 bases remaining between them. This CDR3 contains 15 residues. The V gene's germline CDR1 is SGHRS and CDR2 YFSETQ. The CDR3 is CASSPDIPSTDTQYF. The DNA of the CDR3 is TGCGCCAGCAGCCCGGACATACCTAGCACAGATACGCAGTATTTT.

V gene TRBV5-4 combines with J gene TRBJ2-7; 11 nucleotides agree with TRBD2. Germline loops: CDR1 SGHNT, CDR2 YYREEE (reference sequence). The CDR3 contains 16 residues. With 3 bases clipped from V and 2 bases from J, the junction kept 7 bases outside the gene matches. The CDR3 region has the DNA TGTGCCAGCAGCTCCCGGACTAGCGGGCGTCCCTACGAGCAGTACTTC. Translating gives CASSSRTSGRPYEQYF.

V and J are TRBV28 and TRBJ2-5, with 10 bases lining up with TRBD2. The V segment lost 8 bases and the J segment 0 bases; nucleotides outside the gene matches: 6. The germline V gene has CDR1 MDHEN and CDR2 SYDVKM. The CDR3 covers 15 residues. The CDR3 region is CASASSGRNQETQYF. The DNA for the CDR3 is TGTGCCAGCGCCTCTAGCGGGAGAAACCAAGAGACCCAGTACTTC.

The chain employs TRBV5-1 and TRBJ2-3; TRBD1 might be the D (7 bases). CDR3 length equals 14 residues. The V gene's germline CDR1 is SGHRS and CDR2 YFSETQ. Trimming removed 3 bases from V and 4 bases from J, with 12 bases in between. CDR3 in DNA: TGCGCCAGCAGCTGGGGGGACAGTGCAGATACGCAGTATTTT. This translates into CASSWGDSADTQYF.

This chain connects TRBV7-3 to TRBJ2-2, with D maybe TRBD1 (7 bases). The CDR3 has 17 amino acids. Trimming left V 4 bases short and J 6 bases short, with 21 bases between. The germline CDR1 and CDR2 sequences are SGHTA and FQGTGA. The CDR3 loop is CASSSYPGGRDAGELFF. The CDR3 DNA follows: TGTGCCAGCAGCTCCTACCCAGGGGGGCGCGATGCCGGGGAGCTGTTTTTT.

The V and J genes are TRBV5-4 and TRBJ2-5; TRBD2 agrees at 9 bases. The CDR3 consists of 18 residues. With V trimmed by 0 bases and J by 1 base, 10 bases remained unmatched. Germline assignment: CDR1 SGHNT and CDR2 YYREEE (reference sequence). CDR3 nucleotide sequence: TGTGCCAGCAGCTTGGGCGCGGGGCCTAGCGGGACCCAAGAGACCCAGTACTTC. It is translated as CASSLGAGPSGTQETQYF.